This T cell receptor beta chain is drawn from a study of blood T cell repertoires in COVID-19. This clone was detected only once. Enrolled through a virtual design, the participants were between roughly 18 and 95 years of age and came from some 26 US areas. Germline-derived CDR1 and CDR2 are SGHTA and FQGNSA. V shed 5 bases, J shed 6 bases, and the junction held 13 bases outside the gene matches. CDR3 length: 16 residues. Only in-frame clones appear in the TCRdb table, and some are missing; sequencing was by immunoSEQ multiplex PCR. The sample includes approximately 140,000 clones, around 82% seen only once; the top ten take roughly 3.8%.

Sequencing used PBMCs or T cells enriched from blood (not recorded which). The sequence derives from a man aged 45 to 65 in a cohort exposed to, infected with or recovered from COVID-19 (not recorded which). This rearrangement joins TRBV7-2 to TRBJ1-1; 9 nucleotides match TRBD1. The CDR3 DNA reads as TGTGCCAGCAGCCTTCAACAGGGGGCCTCCGGTGCTGAAGCTTTCTTT. Translated: CASSLQQGASGAEAFF.